This T cell receptor beta chain was sequenced for a study of Ad26.COV2.S vaccination and SARS-CoV-2 variants. Overall study context: Intramuscular Ad26.COV2.S doses were given once or twice, 56 days apart. Study-wide results and caveats: Reports say spike-specific CD8+ and CD4+ T cell responses covered substantial breadth after vaccination. In TCR breadth and depth analyses, total T cell responses may have been underestimated.

CDR3 size: 13 residues. Germline values: CDR1 GTSNPN, CDR2 SVGIG (reference sequence). V lost 0 bases and J 0 bases, leaving 6 bases between the germline ends. Treatment defined: some 20 received Ad26.COV2.S at low or high dose, single or two shots; about 5 received placebo; per-sample allocation not given. At day 63 after the first vaccine or placebo injection, samples were drawn. Notes on this clone: The antigen remains undetermined.

Some clones are missing from TCRdb's copy, which holds only in-frame ones; the method was immunoSEQ multiplex PCR. The sample holds about 680,000 clones, around 92% seen once. Sequencing used peripheral blood, obtained in a trial of Ad26.COV2.S vaccine versus placebo. The sequence was obtained from a person between 18 and 65 years old who received the Ad26.COV2.S COVID-19 vaccine or a placebo. The chain is built from TRBV30 and TRBJ2-7; possibly TRBD2 for D (6 bases). CDR3 bases: TGTGCCTGGAGTGTAGCGGGCTCCTACGAGCAGTACTTC. As protein: CAWSVAGSYEQYF.